The rows below give T cell receptor beta chains drawn from one sample of a study of T cells in Graves' hyperthyroidism and ophthalmopathy. TCRdb recomputed calls from the multiplex PCR reads with MiXCR, one row per CDR3 protein. The table shows hundreds of thousands of distinct CDR3 sequences, with about a fifth occurring only once. The sample was blood. These receptors all come from a woman aged 18-29 years with Graves' hyperthyroidism. The CDR3 runs from the conserved cysteine through the conserved F or W. The D gene is left open where the match is weak. Part of the rows lack a size; the others show once, few, many or a class for expanded clones.

j_call: TRBJ1-5; clone_size: .; d_call: .; v_call: TRBV7-8; cdr3_nt: TGTGCCAGCAGCTCTAGACACGGCAATCAGCCCCAGCATTTT; cdr3_aa: CASSSRHGNQPQHF
j_call: TRBJ1-1; clone_size: many; d_call: .; v_call: TRBV7-9; cdr3_nt: TGTGCCAGCAGCTTAGCAGGGAACATGAACACTGAAGCTTTCTTT; cdr3_aa: CASSLAGNMNTEAFF
j_call: TRBJ2-7; clone_size: .; d_call: TRBD2; v_call: TRBV5-1; cdr3_nt: TGCGCCAGCAGCGGGGAGGGACTAGCGGGGGACTCCTACGAGCAGTACTTC; cdr3_aa: CASSGEGLAGDSYEQYF
j_call: TRBJ2-6; clone_size: many; d_call: .; v_call: TRBV6-1; cdr3_nt: TGTGCCAGCAGGGCAACTGGGGCCAACGTCCTGACTTTC; cdr3_aa: CASRATGANVLTF
j_call: TRBJ2-7; clone_size: many; d_call: TRBD1; v_call: TRBV20-1; cdr3_nt: TGCAGTGCTAAGACAGGGGGACCCTACGAGCAGTACTTC; cdr3_aa: CSAKTGGPYEQYF
j_call: TRBJ1-1; clone_size: .; d_call: .; v_call: TRBV6-2/TRBV6-3; cdr3_nt: TGTGCCAGCAGTTCCGGATGGGCGGGCACTGAAGCTTTCTTT; cdr3_aa: CASSSGWAGTEAFF
j_call: TRBJ1-5; clone_size: few; d_call: .; v_call: TRBV5-6; cdr3_nt: TGTGCCAGCAGCCTCCTGGCCCAACAGGTCAATCAGCCCCAGCATTTT; cdr3_aa: CASSLLAQQVNQPQHF
j_call: TRBJ2-5; clone_size: many; d_call: TRBD2; v_call: TRBV12-3/TRBV12-4; cdr3_nt: TGTGCCAGCAGTCCTAGCGGGGAGACCCAGTACTTC; cdr3_aa: CASSPSGETQYF
j_call: TRBJ1-1; clone_size: many; d_call: .; v_call: TRBV5-1; cdr3_nt: TGCGCCAGCAGCTTGTGGGTGGGGTCCAACACTGAAGCTTTCTTT; cdr3_aa: CASSLWVGSNTEAFF
j_call: TRBJ1-2; clone_size: many; d_call: .; v_call: TRBV7-9; cdr3_nt: TGTGCCAGCAGCTACCCATACGGAGCCTATGGCTACACCTTC; cdr3_aa: CASSYPYGAYGYTF
j_call: TRBJ2-5; clone_size: many; d_call: .; v_call: TRBV4-1; cdr3_nt: TGCGCCAGCAGCCAATGGGAAGCCGCGTTTGAGACCCAGTACTTC; cdr3_aa: CASSQWEAAFETQYF
j_call: TRBJ2-5; clone_size: .; d_call: .; v_call: TRBV2; cdr3_nt: TGTGCCAGCAGTGATGACAGGCAAGAGACCCAGTACTTC; cdr3_aa: CASSDDRQETQYF
j_call: TRBJ1-3; clone_size: many; d_call: .; v_call: TRBV30; cdr3_nt: TGTGCCTGGAGTGTGCACAGCCTCGTCTCTGGAAACACCATATATTTT; cdr3_aa: CAWSVHSLVSGNTIYF
j_call: TRBJ1-1; clone_size: many; d_call: .; v_call: TRBV6-1; cdr3_nt: TGTGCCAGCAGGAGAACCGGGGCCGGGACGGGGAATCTGGAAGCTTTCTTT; cdr3_aa: CASRRTGAGTGNLEAFF
j_call: TRBJ2-7; clone_size: .; d_call: .; v_call: TRBV27; cdr3_nt: TGTGCCAGCACGGGCCAGAGACGTGGGGAGCAGTACTTC; cdr3_aa: CASTGQRRGEQYF
j_call: TRBJ2-5; clone_size: few; d_call: .; v_call: TRBV5-1; cdr3_nt: TGCGCCAGCAGACATCAAGAGACCCAGTACTTC; cdr3_aa: CASRHQETQYF
j_call: TRBJ1-2; clone_size: many; d_call: .; v_call: TRBV6-5; cdr3_nt: TGTGCCAGCAGCCGAACAGGGAACTATGGCTACACCTTC; cdr3_aa: CASSRTGNYGYTF
j_call: TRBJ1-5; clone_size: many; d_call: .; v_call: TRBV5-5; cdr3_nt: TGTGCCAGCAGCTTAGAGGGTTGGTTTGGCAATCAGCCCCAGCATTTT; cdr3_aa: CASSLEGWFGNQPQHF
j_call: TRBJ2-7; clone_size: many; d_call: TRBD2; v_call: TRBV24-1; cdr3_nt: TGTGCCACCAGTGCTCCGGGGACTAGCGGCCTCTACGAGCAGTACTTC; cdr3_aa: CATSAPGTSGLYEQYF
j_call: TRBJ1-1; clone_size: many; d_call: .; v_call: TRBV28; cdr3_nt: TGTGCCAGCAGACTCGGGACTGGTGAAGCTTTCTTT; cdr3_aa: CASRLGTGEAFF
j_call: TRBJ1-2; clone_size: many; d_call: .; v_call: TRBV12-3/TRBV12-4; cdr3_nt: TGTGCCAGCAGGAAGACATCTCGGGATGGCTACACCTTC; cdr3_aa: CASRKTSRDGYTF
j_call: TRBJ2-4; clone_size: .; d_call: TRBD1; v_call: TRBV4-1; cdr3_nt: TGCGCCAGCAGCCCCCGGACAGGGGCCCCACGTTTTCAAGCCAAAAACATTCAGTACTTC; cdr3_aa: CASSPRTGAPRFQAKNIQYF
j_call: TRBJ1-2; clone_size: many; d_call: .; v_call: TRBV30; cdr3_nt: TGTGCCTGGAGCCAATATACCTATGGCTACACCTTC; cdr3_aa: CAWSQYTYGYTF
j_call: TRBJ2-2; clone_size: few; d_call: .; v_call: TRBV28; cdr3_nt: TGTGCCAGCAGTTCTTTAGTGGGCGGGGAGCTGTTTTTT; cdr3_aa: CASSSLVGGELFF
j_call: TRBJ1-2; clone_size: .; d_call: .; v_call: TRBV9; cdr3_nt: TGTGCCAGCAGCGCCTACAAAGACTCGACAGGATTCCACTATGGCTACACCTTC; cdr3_aa: CASSAYKDSTGFHYGYTF
j_call: TRBJ1-1; clone_size: many; d_call: .; v_call: TRBV10-3; cdr3_nt: TGTGCCATCAGAAAACAGATGAACACTGAAGCTTTCTTT; cdr3_aa: CAIRKQMNTEAFF
j_call: TRBJ1-1; clone_size: many; d_call: TRBD1; v_call: TRBV10-3; cdr3_nt: TGTACCATCAGTGAGTCTTTCTATAGAGGACAGGTGAACACTGAAGCTTTCTTT; cdr3_aa: CTISESFYRGQVNTEAFF
j_call: TRBJ2-2; clone_size: many; d_call: .; v_call: TRBV11-3; cdr3_nt: TGTGCCAGCAGGGCCGGGGAGCTGTTTTTT; cdr3_aa: CASRAGELFF
j_call: TRBJ1-1; clone_size: many; d_call: .; v_call: TRBV19; cdr3_nt: TGTGCCAGTCAGAGTCAGGGAGGACTGGGAACTGAAGCTTTCTTT; cdr3_aa: CASQSQGGLGTEAFF
j_call: TRBJ1-5; clone_size: many; d_call: .; v_call: TRBV7-2; cdr3_nt: TGTGCCAGCAGCTCGTGGACGGGTAGCAATCAGCCCCAGCATTTT; cdr3_aa: CASSSWTGSNQPQHF